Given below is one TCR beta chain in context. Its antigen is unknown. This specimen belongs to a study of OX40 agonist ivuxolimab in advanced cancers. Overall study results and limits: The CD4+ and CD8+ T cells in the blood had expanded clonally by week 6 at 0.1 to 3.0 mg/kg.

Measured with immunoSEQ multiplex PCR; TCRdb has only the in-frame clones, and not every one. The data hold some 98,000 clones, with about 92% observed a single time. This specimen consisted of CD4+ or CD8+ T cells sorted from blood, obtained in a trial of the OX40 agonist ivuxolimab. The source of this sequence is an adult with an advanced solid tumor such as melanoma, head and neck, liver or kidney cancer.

The CDR3 DNA reads as TGTGCCAGCAGTGACAGAAGTGGAAACACCATATATTTT. Translated, it gives CASSDRSGNTIYF. The J gene is TRBJ1-3, the V gene TRBV6-1; D gene unclear. Trimming left V 3 bases short and J 3 bases short, with 6 bases between. The V gene's germline CDR1 is MNHNS and CDR2 SASEGT. CDR3 size: 13 residues.